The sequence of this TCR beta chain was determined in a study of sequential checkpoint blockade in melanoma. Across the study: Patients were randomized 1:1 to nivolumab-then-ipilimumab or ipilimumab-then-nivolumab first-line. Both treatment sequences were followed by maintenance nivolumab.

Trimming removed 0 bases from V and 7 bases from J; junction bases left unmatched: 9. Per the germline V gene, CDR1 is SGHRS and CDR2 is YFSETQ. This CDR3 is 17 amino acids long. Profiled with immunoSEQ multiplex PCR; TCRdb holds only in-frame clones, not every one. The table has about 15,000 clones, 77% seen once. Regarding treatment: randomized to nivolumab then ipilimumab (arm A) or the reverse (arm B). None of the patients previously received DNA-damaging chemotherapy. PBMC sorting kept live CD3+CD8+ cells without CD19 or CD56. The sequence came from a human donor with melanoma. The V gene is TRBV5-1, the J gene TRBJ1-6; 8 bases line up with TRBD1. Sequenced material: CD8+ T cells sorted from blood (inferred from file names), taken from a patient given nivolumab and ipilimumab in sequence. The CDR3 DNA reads TGCGCCAGCAGCTTGGCGGAGGCCCACAGGGGGAATTCACCCCTCCACTTT. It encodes CASSLAEAHRGNSPLHF.